The 20 T cell receptor beta chains below come from one sample, sequenced in a study of blood T cell repertoires in COVID-19. Only in-frame clones appear in the TCRdb table, and some are missing; sequencing was by immunoSEQ multiplex PCR. The sample has roughly 180,000 clones, over 70% seen once. Sequencing used PBMCs or T cells enriched from blood (not recorded which). The receptors were gathered from a woman aged 40 to 49 with acute COVID-19.

J is TRBJ2-1 and V is TRBV7-2; unclear D gene. Germline CDR1 reads SGHTA; CDR2 reads FQGNSA. The CDR3 length is 14 residues. The V end lost 0 bases, the J end lost 7 bases, and 10 bases lay between the germline ends. CDR3 bases: TGTGCCAGCAGCTTAGCGGAGTGGTCTAATGAGCAGTTCTTC. It translates to CASSLAEWSNEQFF.

V and J are TRBV7-2 and TRBJ2-1; 8 bases line up with TRBD2. V lost 5 bases to trimming and J lost 5 bases; unmatched junction nucleotides: 11. CDR1 SGHTA and CDR2 FQGNSA come from the germline V gene. The CDR3 sequence is 16 residues long. The CDR3 loop is CASSPGGAWVDNEQFF. In DNA form, the CDR3 reads TGTGCCAGCAGCCCCGGGGGGGCATGGGTTGACAATGAGCAGTTCTTC. Full variable domain (remainder filled in from reference TRBV7-2 and TRBJ2-1): GAGVSQSPSNKVTEKGKDVELRCDPISGHTALYWYRQSLGQGLEFLIYFQGNSAPDKSGLPSDRFSAERTGGSVSTLTIQRTQQEDSAVYLCASSPGGAWVDNEQFFGPGTRLTVL.

The rearrangement links TRBV5-6 to TRBJ1-4, with D uncertain. CDR1 and CDR2 from the germline V gene are SGHDT and YYEEEE. Trimming pared 5 bases from V and 6 bases from J, leaving 14 bases between. This CDR3 comprises 14 residues. In DNA, the CDR3 is TGTGCCAGCAGTCCTTGGTATAGAGATGAAAAACTGTTTTTT. This translates into CASSPWYRDEKLFF.

V and J are TRBV6-4 and TRBJ2-7, with 9 bases matching TRBD2. Germline CDR1 and CDR2: MRHNA and SNTAGT. There are 15 residues in the CDR3. The V gene end was trimmed by 7 bases and the J gene end by 3 bases; junction bases not matched to a gene: 10. This chain's CDR3 is CASTPVLAGVYEQYV. The CDR3 DNA reads as TGTGCCAGCACCCCCGTATTAGCGGGGGTCTACGAGCAGTACGTC.

The gene calls are TRBV27 and TRBJ2-2; possible D gene TRBD2, 6 bases. The germline gives CDR1 MNHEY, CDR2 SMNVEV (reference sequence). The CDR3 runs to 15 residues. Deletions cut 7 bases from V and 0 bases from J, with 12 bases between. In DNA, the CDR3 is TGTGCCAGCACCCTTGGACTACCGAACACCGGGGAGCTGTTTTTT. Amino acid sequence: CASTLGLPNTGELFF.

The rearrangement uses TRBV2 and TRBJ2-1, with 9 bases that match TRBD2. J gave up 4 bases and V 10 bases, and 11 bases lay outside the gene matches. This CDR3 region has 15 residues. Germline values: CDR1 SNHLY, CDR2 FYNNEI. The CDR3 protein is CANQEGGRGYNEQFF. The CDR3 bases are TGTGCCAATCAGGAGGGCGGGAGGGGTTACAATGAGCAGTTCTTC.

This rearrangement joins TRBV5-1 to TRBJ2-7, with a tentative D call TRBD1 (5 bases). The CDR3 extends over 14 amino acids. V lost 0 bases and J lost 6, with 13 bases in between. Germline CDR1 is SGHRS and CDR2 is YFSETQ. The CDR3 nucleotides are TGCGCCAGCAGCTTGGTTGGGGCTTCATCCGAGCAGTACTTC. Translation: CASSLVGASSEQYF.

The chain joins TRBV30 to TRBJ2-1; maybe TRBD2 (6 bases). CDR3 length: 13 residues. Germline V gene data show CDR1 as GTSNPN and CDR2 as SVGIG (reference sequence). V gave up 0 bases and J gave up 4 bases, with 7 bases separating them. The CDR3: CAWSVLAYNEQFF. The CDR3 DNA reads TGTGCCTGGAGTGTACTAGCTTACAATGAGCAGTTCTTC. The variable domain in full, with the rest retrieved from reference TRBV30 and TRBJ2-1, is SQTIHQWPATLVQPVGSPLSLECTVEGTSNPNLYWYRQAAGRGLQLLFYSVGIGQISSEVPQNLSASRPQDRQFILSSKKLLLSDSGFYLCAWSVLAYNEQFFGPGTRLTVL.

This sequence joins TRBV3-1 (or the pseudogene TRBV3-2) and TRBJ2-3; 10 bases line up with TRBD2. J was trimmed by 0 bases and V by 1 base; bases with no gene match: 13. CDR3 length: 20 amino acids. Per germline, CDR1 LGHDT and CDR2 YNNKEL (reference sequence). The CDR3 sequence is CASSQVGSSGSVLSTDTQYF. CDR3 nucleotide sequence: TGTGCCAGCAGCCAAGTTGGGTCTAGCGGGAGTGTACTTAGCACAGATACGCAGTATTTT.

The rearrangement joins TRBV7-9 to TRBJ1-1; D possibly corresponds to TRBD1 (6 bases). Germline V gives CDR1 SEHNR, CDR2 FQNEAQ (reference sequence). V was trimmed by 1 base and J by 0 bases, leaving 6 bases between them. The CDR3 runs 14 residues. In DNA form, the CDR3 reads TGTGCCAGCAGCTTAGGACAGGTGAACACTGAAGCTTTCTTT. Encoded protein: CASSLGQVNTEAFF. The whole variable domain, filled in from reference TRBV7-9 and TRBJ1-1, reads DTGVSQNPRHKITKRGQNVTFRCDPISEHNRLYWYRQTLGQGPEFLTYFQNEAQLEKSRLLSDRFSAERPKGSFSTLEIQRTEQGDSAMYLCASSLGQVNTEAFFGQGTRLTVV.

V gene TRBV29-1 combines with J gene TRBJ2-1; a weak D match, TRBD2 (9 bases). The germline V gene encodes CDR1 SQVTM and CDR2 ANQGSEA. With 4 bases removed from V and 12 bases from J, the gap between germline ends came to 25 bases. CDR3 length: 15 amino acids. The CDR3 region is CSVGRTGSLAGSQFF. The CDR3 DNA is TGCAGCGTTGGAAGGACAGGGTCGCTAGCGGGGTCGCAGTTCTTC.

The chain combines TRBV6-5 with TRBJ2-7; 9 positions match TRBD1. V shed 8 bases and J 4 bases; nucleotides not matched to a gene: 12. CDR3 length: 15 residues. The germline V gene has CDR1 MNHEY and CDR2 SVGAGI. CDR3 residues: CASRRGETGGYEQYV. The DNA of the CDR3 is TGTGCCAGCCGCCGGGGCGAGACAGGGGGATACGAGCAGTACGTC.

The genes are TRBV4-2 and TRBJ1-2, with a possible D match to TRBD1 (6 bases). V lost 0 bases, J lost 4 bases, and 12 bases lay in between. Germline lookup yields CDR1 LGHNA and CDR2 YNFKEQ. The CDR3 covers 15 residues. The CDR3 sequence is CASSQDTGSGYGYTF. Written as DNA, the CDR3 is TGTGCCAGCAGCCAAGATACAGGGAGCGGCTATGGCTACACCTTC.

The chain employs TRBV6-2 or TRBV6-3 and TRBJ2-7; TRBD2 matches 7 bases. The CDR3 has 15 amino acids. J lost 4 bases, V lost 0 bases, and 6 bases had no gene match. Looked up from germline, CDR1 is MNHEY and CDR2 is SVGEGT. For the CDR3, the DNA is TGTGCCAGCAGTTACTCTGGCGGGAGTAGTTACGAGCAGTACTTC. Its protein is CASSYSGGSSYEQYF.

The chain joins TRBV14 to TRBJ2-1; the D gene is possibly TRBD1 (5 bases). V lost 3 bases and J lost 0, with 12 bases in between. The germline V gene encodes CDR1 SGHDN and CDR2 FVKESK. CDR3 length: 16 residues. The CDR3 region has the DNA TGTGCCAGCAGCCAGCGCCCCGACAGCTCCTACAATGAGCAGTTCTTC. Amino acids: CASSQRPDSSYNEQFF. Filled out from reference TRBV14 and TRBJ2-1, the complete variable domain reads EAGVTQFPSHSVIEKGQTVTLRCDPISGHDNLYWYRRVMGKEIKFLLHFVKESKQDESGMPNNRFLAERTGGTYSTLKVQPAELEDSGVYFCASSQRPDSSYNEQFFGPGTRLTVL.

This chain connects TRBV7-8 to TRBJ2-7; D is possibly TRBD2 (6 bases). Germline CDR1 is SGHVS and CDR2 is FQNEAQ. V shed 5 bases and J shed 3 bases, with 17 bases lying between them. The CDR3 runs to 15 residues. Here the CDR3 reads CASSRMATRGYEQYF. In DNA form, the CDR3 reads TGTGCCAGCAGCCGGATGGCGACTAGGGGCTACGAGCAGTACTTC.

V usage is TRBV27 and J usage is TRBJ1-3; D is unresolved. V gave up 2 bases and J gave up 1 base, with 9 bases separating them. This CDR3 is 15 amino acids long. In germline, CDR1 is MNHEY, CDR2 SMNVEV (reference sequence). CDR3: CASSLSFRSGNTIYF. In nucleotides, the CDR3 is TGTGCCAGCAGTTTAAGTTTCAGGTCTGGAAACACCATATATTTT.

CDR3 protein: CASRTRGQNTEAFF. The CDR3 bases are TGTGCCAGCAGGACAAGGGGACAGAACACTGAAGCTTTCTTT. The J gene is TRBJ1-1, the V gene TRBV2, with D tentatively TRBD1 (6 bases). Germline CDR1 is SNHLY and CDR2 is FYNNEI. The CDR3 extends over 14 amino acids. The V end lost 6 bases, the J end lost 1 base, and 12 bases lay between the germline ends.

J is TRBJ2-3 and V is TRBV25-1; D is uncertain. Trimming removed 2 bases from V and 4 bases from J, with 10 bases in between. This CDR3 has 14 amino acids. Germline CDR1 is MGHDK and CDR2 is SYGVNS. CDR3 region: CASSEKAESDTQYF. The CDR3 nucleotides are TGTGCCAGCAGTGAAAAGGCGGAGTCAGATACGCAGTATTTT.

This chain links TRBV13 with TRBJ1-1; possible D gene TRBD1, 6 bases. Germline-derived CDR1 and CDR2 are PRHDT and FYEKMQ (reference sequence). The V end was cut by 5 bases, the J end by 6 bases, with 22 bases between. The CDR3 has 16 residues. CDR3 in amino acids: CASSPTTWDKRAEAFF. The CDR3 coding sequence is TGTGCCAGCAGCCCGACCACTTGGGACAAGAGAGCTGAAGCTTTCTTT. Combining the CDR3 with reference TRBV13 and TRBJ1-1 gives the whole variable domain AAGVIQSPRHLIKEKRETATLKCYPIPRHDTVYWYQQGPGQDPQFLISFYEKMQSDKGSIPDRFSAQQFSDYHSELNMSSLELGDSALYFCASSPTTWDKRAEAFFGQGTRLTVV.